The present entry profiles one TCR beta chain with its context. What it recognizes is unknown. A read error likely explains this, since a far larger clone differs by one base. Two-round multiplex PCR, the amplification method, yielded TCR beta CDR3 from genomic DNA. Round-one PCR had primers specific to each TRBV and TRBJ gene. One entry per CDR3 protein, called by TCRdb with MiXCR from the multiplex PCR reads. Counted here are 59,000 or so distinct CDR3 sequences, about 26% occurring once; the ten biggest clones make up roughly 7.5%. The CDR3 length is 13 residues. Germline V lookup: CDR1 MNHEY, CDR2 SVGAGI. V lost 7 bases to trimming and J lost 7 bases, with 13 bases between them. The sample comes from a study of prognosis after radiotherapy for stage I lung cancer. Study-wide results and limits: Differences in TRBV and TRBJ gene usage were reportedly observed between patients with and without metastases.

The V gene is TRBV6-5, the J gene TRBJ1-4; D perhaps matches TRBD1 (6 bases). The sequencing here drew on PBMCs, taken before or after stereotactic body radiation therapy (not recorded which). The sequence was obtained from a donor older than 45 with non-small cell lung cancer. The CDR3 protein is CASKGKGGEKLFF. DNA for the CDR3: TGTGCCAGCAAGGGAAAGGGGGGTGAAAAACTGTTTTTT.